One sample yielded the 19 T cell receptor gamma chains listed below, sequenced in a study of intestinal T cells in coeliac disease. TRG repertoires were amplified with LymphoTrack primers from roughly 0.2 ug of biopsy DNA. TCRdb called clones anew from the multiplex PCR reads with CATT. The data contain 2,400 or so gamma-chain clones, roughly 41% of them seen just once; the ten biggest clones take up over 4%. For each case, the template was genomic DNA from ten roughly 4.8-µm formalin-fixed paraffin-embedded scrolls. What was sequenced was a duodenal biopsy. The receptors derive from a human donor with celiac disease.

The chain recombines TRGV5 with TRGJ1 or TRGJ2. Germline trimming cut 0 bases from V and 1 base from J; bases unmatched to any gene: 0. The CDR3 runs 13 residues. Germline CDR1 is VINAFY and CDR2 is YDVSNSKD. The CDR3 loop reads CATWDRNYYKKLF. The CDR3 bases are TGTGCCACCTGGGACAGGAATTATTATAAGAAACTCTTT.

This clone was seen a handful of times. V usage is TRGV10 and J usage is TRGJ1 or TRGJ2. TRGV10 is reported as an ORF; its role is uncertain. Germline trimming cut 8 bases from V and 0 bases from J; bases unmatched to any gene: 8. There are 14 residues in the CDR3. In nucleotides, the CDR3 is TGTGCTGCGTGGGATTACTCGAATTATTATAAGAAACTCTTT. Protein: CAAWDYSNYYKKLF.

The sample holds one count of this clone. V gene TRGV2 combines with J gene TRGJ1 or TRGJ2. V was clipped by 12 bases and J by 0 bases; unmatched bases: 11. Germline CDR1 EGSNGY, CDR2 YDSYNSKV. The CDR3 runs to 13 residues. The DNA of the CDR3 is TGTGCCGACCTGGGACGGAATTATTATAAGAAACTCTTT. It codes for CADLGRNYYKKLF.

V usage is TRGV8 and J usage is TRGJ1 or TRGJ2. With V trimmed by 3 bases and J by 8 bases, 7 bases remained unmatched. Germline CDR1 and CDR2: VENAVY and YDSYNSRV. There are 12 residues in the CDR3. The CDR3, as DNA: TGTGCCACCTGGGATGCCCAGAATAAGAAACTCTTT. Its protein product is CATWDAQNKKLF.

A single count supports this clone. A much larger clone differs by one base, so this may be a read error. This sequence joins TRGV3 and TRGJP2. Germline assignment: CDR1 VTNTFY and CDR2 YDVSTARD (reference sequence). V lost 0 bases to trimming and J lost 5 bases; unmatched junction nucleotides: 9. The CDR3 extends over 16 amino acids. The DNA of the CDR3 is TGTGCCACCTGGGACAGGCTGGGCAGGAGTGATTGGATCAAGACGTTT. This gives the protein CATWDRLGRSDWIKTF.

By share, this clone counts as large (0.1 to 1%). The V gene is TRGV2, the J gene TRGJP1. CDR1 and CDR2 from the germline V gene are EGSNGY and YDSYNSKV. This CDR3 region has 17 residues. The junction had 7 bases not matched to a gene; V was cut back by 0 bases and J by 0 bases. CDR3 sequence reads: CATWDGLLDTTGWFKIF. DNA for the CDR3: TGTGCCACCTGGGACGGGCTTCTGGATACCACTGGTTGGTTCAAGATATTT.

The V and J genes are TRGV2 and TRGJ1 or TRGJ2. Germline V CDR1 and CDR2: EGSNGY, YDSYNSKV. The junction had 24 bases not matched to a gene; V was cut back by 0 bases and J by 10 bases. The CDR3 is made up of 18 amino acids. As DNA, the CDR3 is TGTGCCACCTGGGACGGGCGAGCGCGGGAGTCCCCAGAAAAAAAGAAACTCTTT. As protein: CATWDGRARESPEKKKLF.

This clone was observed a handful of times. CDR3 loop: CATWDVVYYKKLF. The CDR3 nucleotides read TGTGCCACCTGGGACGTGGTCTATTATAAGAAACTCTTT. The chain uses TRGV2 and TRGJ1 or TRGJ2. Germline V CDR1 and CDR2: EGSNGY, YDSYNSKV. There are 13 residues in the CDR3. After removal of 2 bases from V and 4 bases from J, the junction contained 5 bases not matched to a gene.

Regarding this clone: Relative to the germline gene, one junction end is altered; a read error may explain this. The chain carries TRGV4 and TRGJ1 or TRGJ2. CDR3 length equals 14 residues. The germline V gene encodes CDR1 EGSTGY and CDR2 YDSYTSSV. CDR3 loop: CAAWDGPFLFPKLF. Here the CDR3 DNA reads TGTGCCGCCTGGGATGGGCCGTTTTTATTCCCTAAACTCTTT.

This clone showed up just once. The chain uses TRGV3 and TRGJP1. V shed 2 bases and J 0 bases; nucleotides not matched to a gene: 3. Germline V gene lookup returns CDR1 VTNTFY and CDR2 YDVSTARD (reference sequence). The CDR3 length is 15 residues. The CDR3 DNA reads TGTGCCACCTGGGACACGTATACCACTGGTTGGTTCAAGATATTT. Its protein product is CATWDTYTTGWFKIF.

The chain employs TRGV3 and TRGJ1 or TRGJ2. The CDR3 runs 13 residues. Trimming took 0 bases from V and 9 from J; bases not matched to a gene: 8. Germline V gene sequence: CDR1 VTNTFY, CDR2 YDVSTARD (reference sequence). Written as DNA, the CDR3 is TGTGCCACCTGGGACAGGATACCGCCTAAGAAACTCTTT. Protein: CATWDRIPPKKLF.

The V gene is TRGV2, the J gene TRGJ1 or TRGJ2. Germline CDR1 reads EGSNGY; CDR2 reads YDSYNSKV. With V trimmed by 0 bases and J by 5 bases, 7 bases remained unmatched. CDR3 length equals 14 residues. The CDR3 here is CATWDGQGHYKKLF. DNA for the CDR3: TGTGCCACCTGGGACGGGCAGGGGCATTATAAGAAACTCTTT.

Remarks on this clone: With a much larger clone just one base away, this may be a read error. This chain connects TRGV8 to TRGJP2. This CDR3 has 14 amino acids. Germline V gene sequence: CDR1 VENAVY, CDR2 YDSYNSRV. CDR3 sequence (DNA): TGTGCCGCCTGGGATATTACTAGTGATTGGATCAAGACGTTT. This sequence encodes CAAWDITSDWIKTF.

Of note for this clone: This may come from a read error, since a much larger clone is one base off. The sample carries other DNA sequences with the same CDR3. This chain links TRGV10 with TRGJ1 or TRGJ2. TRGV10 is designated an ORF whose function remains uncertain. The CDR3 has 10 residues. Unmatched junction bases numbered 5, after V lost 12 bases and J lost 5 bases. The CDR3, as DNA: TGTGCTGCATGGGATTATAAGAAACTCTTT. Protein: CAAWDYKKLF.

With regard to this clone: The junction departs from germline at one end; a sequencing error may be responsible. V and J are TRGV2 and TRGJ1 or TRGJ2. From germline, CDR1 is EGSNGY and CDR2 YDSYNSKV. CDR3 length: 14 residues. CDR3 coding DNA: TGTGCCACCTGGGGCGGGCTTTTCGATTATAAGAAACTCTTT. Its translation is CATWGGLFDYKKLF.

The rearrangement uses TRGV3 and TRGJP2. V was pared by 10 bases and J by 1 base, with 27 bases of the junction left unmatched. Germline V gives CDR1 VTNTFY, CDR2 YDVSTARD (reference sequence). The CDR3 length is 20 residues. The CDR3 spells CATGTGMPHRSASSDWIKTF. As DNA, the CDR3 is TGTGCCACTGGGACAGGCATGCCCCACAGATCGGCTAGTAGTGATTGGATCAAGACGTTT.

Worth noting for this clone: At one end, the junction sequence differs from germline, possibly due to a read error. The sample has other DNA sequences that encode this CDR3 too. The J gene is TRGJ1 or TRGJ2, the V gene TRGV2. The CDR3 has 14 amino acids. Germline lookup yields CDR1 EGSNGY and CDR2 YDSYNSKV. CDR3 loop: CATWDGPKYYKKLF. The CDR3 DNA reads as TGTGCTACCTGGGACGGGCCGAAATATTATAAGAAACTCTTT.

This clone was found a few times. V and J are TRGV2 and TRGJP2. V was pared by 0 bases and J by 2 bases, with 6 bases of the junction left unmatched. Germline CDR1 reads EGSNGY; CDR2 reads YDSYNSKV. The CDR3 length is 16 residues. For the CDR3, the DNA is TGTGCCACCTGGGACGGGCCCGGGAGTAGTGATTGGATCAAGACGTTT. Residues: CATWDGPGSSDWIKTF.

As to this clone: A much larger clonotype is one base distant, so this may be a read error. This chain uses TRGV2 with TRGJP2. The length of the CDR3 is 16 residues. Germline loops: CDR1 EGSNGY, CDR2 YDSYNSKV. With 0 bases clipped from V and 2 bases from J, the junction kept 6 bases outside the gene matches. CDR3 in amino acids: CATWDGLRSSDWIKTF. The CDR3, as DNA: TGTGCCACCTGGGACGGGCTGAGGAGTAGTGATTGGATCAAGACGTTT.